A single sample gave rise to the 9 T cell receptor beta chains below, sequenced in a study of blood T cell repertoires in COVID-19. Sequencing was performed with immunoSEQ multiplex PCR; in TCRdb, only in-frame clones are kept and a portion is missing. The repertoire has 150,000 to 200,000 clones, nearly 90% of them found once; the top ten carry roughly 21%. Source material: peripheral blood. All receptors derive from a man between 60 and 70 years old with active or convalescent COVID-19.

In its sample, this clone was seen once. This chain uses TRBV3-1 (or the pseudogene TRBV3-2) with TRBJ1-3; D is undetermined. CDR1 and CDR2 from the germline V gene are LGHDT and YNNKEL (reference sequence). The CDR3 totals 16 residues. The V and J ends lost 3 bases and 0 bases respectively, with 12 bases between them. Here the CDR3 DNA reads TGTGCCAGCAGCCACTACACAGCGGGCTCTGGAAACACCATATATTTT. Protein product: CASSHYTAGSGNTIYF.

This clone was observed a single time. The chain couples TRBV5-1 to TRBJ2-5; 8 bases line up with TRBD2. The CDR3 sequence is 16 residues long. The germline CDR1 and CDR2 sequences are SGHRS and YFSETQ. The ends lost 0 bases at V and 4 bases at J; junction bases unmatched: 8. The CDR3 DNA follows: TGCGCCAGCAGCTTGGTCGGGGGGGCTTCCCCAGAGACCCAGTACTTC. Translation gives CASSLVGGASPETQYF.

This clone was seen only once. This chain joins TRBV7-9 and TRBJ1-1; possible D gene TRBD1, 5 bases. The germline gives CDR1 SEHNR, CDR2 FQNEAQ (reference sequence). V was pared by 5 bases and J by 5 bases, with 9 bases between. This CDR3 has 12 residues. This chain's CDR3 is CASSPSGTEAFF. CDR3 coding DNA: TGTGCCAGCAGCCCATCAGGGACTGAAGCTTTCTTT.

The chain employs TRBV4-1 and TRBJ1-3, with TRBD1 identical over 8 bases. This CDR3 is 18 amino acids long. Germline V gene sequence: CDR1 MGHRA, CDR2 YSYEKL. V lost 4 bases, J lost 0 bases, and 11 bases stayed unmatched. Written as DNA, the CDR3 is TGCGCCAGCAGCCCCGGGACAGGCCTACTCTACTCTGGAAACACCATATATTTT. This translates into CASSPGTGLLYSGNTIYF.

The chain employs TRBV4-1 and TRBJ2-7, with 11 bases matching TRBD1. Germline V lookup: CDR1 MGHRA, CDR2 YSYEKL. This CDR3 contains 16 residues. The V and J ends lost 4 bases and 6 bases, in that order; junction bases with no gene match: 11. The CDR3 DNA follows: TGCGCCAGCAGCCGCTTAACCGGGACAGGGGGGACCGAGCAGTACTTC. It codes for CASSRLTGTGGTEQYF.

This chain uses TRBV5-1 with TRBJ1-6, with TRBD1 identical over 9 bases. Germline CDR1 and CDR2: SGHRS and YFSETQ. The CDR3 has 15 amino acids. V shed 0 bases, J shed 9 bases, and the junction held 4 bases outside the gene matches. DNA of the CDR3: TGCGCCAGCAGCTTGGGACAGGGGGGTGGTTCACCCCTCCACTTT. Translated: CASSLGQGGGSPLHF.

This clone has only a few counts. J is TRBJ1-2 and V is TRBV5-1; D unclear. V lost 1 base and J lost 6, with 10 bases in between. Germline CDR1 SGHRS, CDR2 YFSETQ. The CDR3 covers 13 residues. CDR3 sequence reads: CASSLSPNNGYTF. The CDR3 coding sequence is TGCGCCAGCAGCTTGTCGCCTAATAATGGCTACACCTTC.

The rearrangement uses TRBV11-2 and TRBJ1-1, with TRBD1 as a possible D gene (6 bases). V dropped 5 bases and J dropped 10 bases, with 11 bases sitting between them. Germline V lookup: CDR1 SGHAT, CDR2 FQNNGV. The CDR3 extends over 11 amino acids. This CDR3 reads CASSVRGRAFF. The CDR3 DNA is TGTGCCAGCAGCGTCAGGGGACGAGCTTTCTTT.

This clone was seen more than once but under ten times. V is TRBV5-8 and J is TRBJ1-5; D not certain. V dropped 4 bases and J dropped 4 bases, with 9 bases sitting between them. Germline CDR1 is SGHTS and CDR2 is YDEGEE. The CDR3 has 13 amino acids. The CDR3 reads CASSRGENQPQHF. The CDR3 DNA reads TGTGCCAGCAGCCGCGGGGAAAATCAGCCCCAGCATTTT.